A single sample gave rise to the 3 T cell receptor beta chains below, sequenced in a study of T cells expressing NK-cell markers (dated by TCRdb to 2019 to 2021). Receptor amplification or capture employed 5' RACE. Instrument on record: Illumina HiSeq 2000. The reads went through TCRdb reprocessing, and each CDR3 protein sequence gets one entry with no DNA. The table held for this sample gives about 460,000 distinct CDR3 sequences. More than 1.4% of the sample belongs to the ten largest clones. Sequenced input: blood T cells: a sorted CD56 or NKG2C T cell subset, CD4+ or CD8+ T cells, or bulk PBMC T cells (not recorded which). The receptors come from a woman aged 45 to 65 in good health. Donor details come from another sample of the same person, matched by shared clones.

The V and J genes are TRBV18 and TRBJ2-1; TCRdb names TRBD2, which stays unverified in the absence of DNA. CDR1 and CDR2 from the germline V gene are KGHSH and LQKENI. The CDR3 extends over 16 amino acids. The CDR3 loop reads CASSPPLAENYNEQFF. The whole variable domain, remainder taken from reference TRBV18 and TRBJ2-1, is NAGVMQNPRHLVRRRGQEARLRCSPMKGHSHVYWYRQLPEEGLKFMVYLQKENIIDESGMPKERFSAEFPKEGPSILRIQQVVRGDSAAYFCASSPPLAENYNEQFFGPGTRLTVL.

The V and J genes are TRBV14 and TRBJ1-4. Per germline, CDR1 SGHDN and CDR2 FVKESK. CDR3 length equals 15 residues. The CDR3 region is CASSQVKGTHEKLFF.

The gene calls are TRBV7-2 and TRBJ2-7; TCRdb proposes TRBD2, but this gene call is untestable without DNA. The CDR3 is 15 amino acids. Germline V gene sequence: CDR1 SGHTA, CDR2 FQGNSA. Here the CDR3 reads CASSSKGLAGLEQYF.